This TCR beta chain was identified during a study of tumor-infiltrating lymphocytes in primary liver carcinoma. Study-level findings and limits: Tumors had a significantly higher top-250-clone fraction than blood (p = 0.039).

The approximately 17-32 mg bulk tissue piece was not sorted before simultaneous RNA and DNA extraction. Per the germline V gene, CDR1 is MGHRA and CDR2 is YSYEKL. The CDR3 consists of 14 residues. Total RNA (approximately 0.5 ug) served as template for TCR beta cDNA synthesis primed by a constant-region primer. What produced the TCR beta libraries was three nested multiplex PCR rounds using slightly modified ARM-PCR. Use of TRBV1-TRBV30 forward primers with a C-beta reverse primer characterized the first two PCR rounds, which lasted about 9 cycles each. TCRdb called the multiplex PCR reads again in MiXCR, with one record for every CDR3 protein. The table includes 50,000 or so distinct CDR3 sequences, approximately 80% detected once. As regards this clonotype: Antigen: not known. The junction does not match germline at one end; this may be a read error.

This receptor was identified in a man aged 35 to 55 with primary liver carcinoma and hepatitis B virus infection. The chain is built from TRBV4-1 and TRBJ2-7; 7 bases map to TRBD2. Sequenced sample: liver tumor tissue from sampling region 5. This sample's subset: tumor region T5, tumor centre. The CDR3 DNA follows: TGTACCAGCAGTCATACTAGCGATTCCTACGAGCAGTACTTC. Its translation is CTSSHTSDSYEQYF.